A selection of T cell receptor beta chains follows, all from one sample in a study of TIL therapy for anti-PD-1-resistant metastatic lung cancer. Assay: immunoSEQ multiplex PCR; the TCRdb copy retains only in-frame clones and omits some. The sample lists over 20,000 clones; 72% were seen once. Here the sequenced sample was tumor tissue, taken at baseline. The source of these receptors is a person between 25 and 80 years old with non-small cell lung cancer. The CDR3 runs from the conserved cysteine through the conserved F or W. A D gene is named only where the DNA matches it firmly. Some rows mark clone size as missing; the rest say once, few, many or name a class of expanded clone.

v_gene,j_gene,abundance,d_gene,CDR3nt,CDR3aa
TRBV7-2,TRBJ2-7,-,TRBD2,TGTGCCAGCAGCCTAACTAGCGGGACACCTACCTACGAGCAGTACTTC,CASSLTSGTPTYEQYF
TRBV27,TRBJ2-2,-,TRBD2,TGTGCCAGCACGGGCGGGGGGGCTACCGGGGAGCTGTTTTTT,CASTGGGATGELFF
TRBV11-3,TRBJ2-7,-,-,TGTGCCAGCAGCTCCCCCCCTCCGGGGAGCTCCTACGAGCAGTACTTC,CASSSPPPGSSYEQYF
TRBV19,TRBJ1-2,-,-,TGTGCCAGTAGTATAGGACATTCTAACTATGGCTACACCTTC,CASSIGHSNYGYTF
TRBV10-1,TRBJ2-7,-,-,TGCGCCAGCAGTGAGGAGAAGATGGTTTCCTACGAGCAGTACTTC,CASSEEKMVSYEQYF
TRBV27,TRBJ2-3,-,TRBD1,TGTGCCAGCAGTACCCGGACAGGGCCCACAGATACGCAGTATTTT,CASSTRTGPTDTQYF
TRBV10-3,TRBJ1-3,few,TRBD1,TGTGCCATCAATACCGGGACAGGGGGCTCACGGTCTGGAAACACCATATATTTT,CAINTGTGGSRSGNTIYF
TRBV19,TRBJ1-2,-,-,TGTGCCAGTAGTACCCCGCCAGAGGCTTATGGCTACACCTTC,CASSTPPEAYGYTF
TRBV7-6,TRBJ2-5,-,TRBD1,TGTGCCAGCAGCTCCGGGACAGGGCAAGAGACCCAGTACTTC,CASSSGTGQETQYF
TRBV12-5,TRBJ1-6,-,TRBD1,TGTGCTAGTGGTTTGGTACTTATACCGGGACAGGGGTATTCACCCCTCCACTTT,CASGLVLIPGQGYSPLHF
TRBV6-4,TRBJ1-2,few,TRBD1,TGTGCCAGCAGTGACGGGACAGGGGGCTATGGCTACACCTTC,CASSDGTGGYGYTF
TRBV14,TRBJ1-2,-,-,TGTGCCAGCAGCCAAGATTCGAGGGTTGAAAATGGCTACACCTTC,CASSQDSRVENGYTF
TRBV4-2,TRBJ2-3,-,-,TGTGCCAGCAGCCAAGATAGGGGGGGGACAGATACGCAGTATTTT,CASSQDRGGTDTQYF
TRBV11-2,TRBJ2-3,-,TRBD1,TGTGCCAGCAGCTTGGACAGGGGGCGCCCGGATACGCAGTATTTT,CASSLDRGRPDTQYF
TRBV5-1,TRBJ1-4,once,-,TGCGCCAGCAGCTTGGACGGCCTTAATGAAAAACTGTTTTTT,CASSLDGLNEKLFF
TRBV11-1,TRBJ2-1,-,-,TGTGCCAGCAGAATAGGGCCTCACATAGGGGGTGAGCAGTTCTTC,CASRIGPHIGGEQFF
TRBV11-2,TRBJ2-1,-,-,TGTGCCAGCAGTTCCCTTCACAATGAGCAGTTCTTC,CASSSLHNEQFF
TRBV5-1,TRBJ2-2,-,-,TGCGCCAGCAGCTCCACTGGTACGGGGGACACCGGGGAGCTGTTTTTT,CASSSTGTGDTGELFF
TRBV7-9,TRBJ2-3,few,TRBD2,TGTGCCAGCAGCTTCCTAGCGGGACCCACAGATACGCAGTATTTT,CASSFLAGPTDTQYF
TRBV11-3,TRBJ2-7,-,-,TGTGCCAGCAGCTTAGAGATGGGTGAGCAGTACTTC,CASSLEMGEQYF
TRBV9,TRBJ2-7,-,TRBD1,TGTGCCAGCAGCGATTCGGGACAGGGGTACGAGCAGTACTTC,CASSDSGQGYEQYF
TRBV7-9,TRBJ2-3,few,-,TGTGCCAGCAGCCCCAAGGTCCGTAGCGCAGATACGCAGTATTTT,CASSPKVRSADTQYF
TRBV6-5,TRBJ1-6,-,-,TGTGCCAGCAGTTATCGCTTAGGGACATATAATTCACCCCTCCACTTT,CASSYRLGTYNSPLHF
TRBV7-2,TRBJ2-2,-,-,TGTGCCAGCAGCCCAGAGGCAACAGTCCCCGGGGAGCTGTTTTTT,CASSPEATVPGELFF
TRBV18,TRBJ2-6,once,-,TGTGCCAGCTCACGGCCCCTGGACATTTACAGTCGGGCCAACGTCCTGACTTTC,CASSRPLDIYSRANVLTF
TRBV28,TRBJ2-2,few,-,TGTGCCAGCAGTTTATATAGGTCCAGAAACACCGGGGAGCTGTTTTTT,CASSLYRSRNTGELFF
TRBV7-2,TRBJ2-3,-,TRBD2,TGTGCCAGCAGCCGCTCTAGCGGGGGGTTTTCAGATACGCAGTATTTT,CASSRSSGGFSDTQYF
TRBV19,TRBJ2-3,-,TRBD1,TGTGCCAGTAGTATAGTCCCCCGGACAGGGGGCGACCACACAGATACGCAGTATTTT,CASSIVPRTGGDHTDTQYF
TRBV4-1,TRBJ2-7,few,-,TGCGCCAGCAGCCAAGTAAGCGGATCCGAGCAGTACTTC,CASSQVSGSEQYF
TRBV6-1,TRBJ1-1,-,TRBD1,TGTGCCAGGGAAACGACAGGGGTGAACACTGAAGCTTTCTTT,CARETTGVNTEAFF
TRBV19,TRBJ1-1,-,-,TGTGCCAGTAGTATTGGGCAGGGGCGGGCCAGGTGGATTGGCACTGAAGCTTTCTTT,CASSIGQGRARWIGTEAFF
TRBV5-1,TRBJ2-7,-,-,TGCGCCAGCAGCTTGGAGGGAACCTACGAGCAGTACTTC,CASSLEGTYEQYF
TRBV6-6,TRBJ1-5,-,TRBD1,TGTGCCAGCAGTTACGTTATTGGGACAGGGTTACAGCCCCAGCATTTT,CASSYVIGTGLQPQHF
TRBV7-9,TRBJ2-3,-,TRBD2,TGTGCCAGCAGCTTAGCGTCAGCGGGGGGGCGTAGTCCCGCAGATACGCAGTATTTT,CASSLASAGGRSPADTQYF
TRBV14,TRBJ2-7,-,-,TGTGCCAGCAGCCGCCAGGGATTGGCCTACGAGCAGTACTTC,CASSRQGLAYEQYF
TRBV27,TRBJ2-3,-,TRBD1,TGTGCCAGCAGTTTAAGGGGGCGAAGCACAGATACGCAGTATTTT,CASSLRGRSTDTQYF
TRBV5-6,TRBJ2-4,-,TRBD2,TGTGCCAGCAGCTTATGGGGAGGGAAACCAGGGTACTTC,CASSLWGGKPGYF
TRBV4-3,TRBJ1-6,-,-,TGCGCCAGCAGCCAAGACCAAAGCTCCTATAATTCACCCCTCCACTTT,CASSQDQSSYNSPLHF
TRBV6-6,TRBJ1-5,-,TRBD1,TGTGCCAGCAGTTGGGGGACAGGGGAGCAGGGTCAGCCCCAGCATTTT,CASSWGTGEQGQPQHF
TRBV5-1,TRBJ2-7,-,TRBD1,TGCGCCAGCAGCCGACAGGGATACGAGCAGTACTTC,CASSRQGYEQYF
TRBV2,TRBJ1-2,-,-,TGTGCCAGCATGGTAGGAGTTAGGAATAACTATGGCTACACCTTC,CASMVGVRNNYGYTF
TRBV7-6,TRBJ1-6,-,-,TGTGCCAGCAGCCTGAGCTCCTATAATTCACCCCTCCACTTT,CASSLSSYNSPLHF
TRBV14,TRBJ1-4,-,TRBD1,TGTGCCAGCAGCCAACCTGGGACAGGCGAAAAACTGTTTTTT,CASSQPGTGEKLFF
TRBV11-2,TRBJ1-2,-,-,TGTGCCAGCAGCAAGGACGGGTCCCGAGTAGGCTACACCTTC,CASSKDGSRVGYTF
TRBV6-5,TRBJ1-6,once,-,TGTGCCAGCAGTTGGCAAAAATATAATTCACCCCTCCACTTT,CASSWQKYNSPLHF
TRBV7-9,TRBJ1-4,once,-,TGTGCCAGCAGCTTAGAGTTCCGGATTGCAACTAATGAAAAACTGTTTTTT,CASSLEFRIATNEKLFF
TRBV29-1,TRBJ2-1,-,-,TGCAGCGTCTCCCCCCGGGGGCATGAGCAGTTCTTC,CSVSPRGHEQFF
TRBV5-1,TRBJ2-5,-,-,TGCGCCAGCAGCTTGGAATGGGACCAAGAGACCCAGTACTTC,CASSLEWDQETQYF
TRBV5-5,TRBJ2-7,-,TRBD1,TGTGCCAGCAGCCCCGGGACAGGGGGCGAGCAGTACTTC,CASSPGTGGEQYF
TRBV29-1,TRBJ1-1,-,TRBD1,TGCAGCGTGGGGTTGACAGGGGGCGGCACTGAAGCTTTCTTT,CSVGLTGGGTEAFF
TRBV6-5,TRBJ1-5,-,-,TGTGCCAGCAGTGATTTTCAGCCCCAGCATTTT,CASSDFQPQHF
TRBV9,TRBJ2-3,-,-,TGTGCCAGCAGAGGAAGCACAGATACGCAGTATTTT,CASRGSTDTQYF
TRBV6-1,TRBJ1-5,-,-,TGTGCCAGCGAGCCAGGGAAAATTTGGCAGCCCCAGCATTTT,CASEPGKIWQPQHF
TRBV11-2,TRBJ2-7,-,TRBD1,TGTGCCAGCAGCTCCGGGACAGGGGTGGGCGAGCAGTACTTC,CASSSGTGVGEQYF
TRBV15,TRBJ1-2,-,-,TGTGCCACCAGCAGAGAAGGGTTGGGGTATGGCTACACCTTC,CATSREGLGYGYTF
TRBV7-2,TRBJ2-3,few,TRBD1,TGTGCCAGCAGCTTACGAGGACAGGGGGCAGATACGCAGTATTTT,CASSLRGQGADTQYF
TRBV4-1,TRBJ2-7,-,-,TGCGCCAGCAGCCAAGTCTACGGCTCCCCCTACGAGCAGTACTTC,CASSQVYGSPYEQYF
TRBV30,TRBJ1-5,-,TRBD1,TGTGCCTGGAGGGGGGCAGGGGGGAATCAGCCCCAGCATTTT,CAWRGAGGNQPQHF
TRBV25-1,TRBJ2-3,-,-,TGTGCCAGCAGTGAATCCCACAAACATTACACAGATACGCAGTATTTT,CASSESHKHYTDTQYF